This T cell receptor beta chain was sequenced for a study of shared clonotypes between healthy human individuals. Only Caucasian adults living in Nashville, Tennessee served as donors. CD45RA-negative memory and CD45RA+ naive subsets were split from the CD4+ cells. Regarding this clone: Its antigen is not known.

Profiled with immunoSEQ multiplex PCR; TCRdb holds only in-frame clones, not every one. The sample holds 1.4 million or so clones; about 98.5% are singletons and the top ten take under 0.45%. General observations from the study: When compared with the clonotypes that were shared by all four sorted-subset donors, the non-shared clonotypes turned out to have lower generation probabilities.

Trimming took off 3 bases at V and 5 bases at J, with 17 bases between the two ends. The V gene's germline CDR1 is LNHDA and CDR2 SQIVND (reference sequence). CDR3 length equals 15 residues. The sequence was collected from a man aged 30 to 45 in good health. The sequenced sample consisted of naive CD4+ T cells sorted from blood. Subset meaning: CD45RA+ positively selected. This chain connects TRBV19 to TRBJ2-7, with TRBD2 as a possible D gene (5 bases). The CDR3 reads CASSIPGENVHEQYF. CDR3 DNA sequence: TGTGCCAGTAGTATCCCCGGGGAAAACGTCCACGAGCAGTACTTC.